Listed here are 20 T cell receptor beta chains from one sample, sequenced in a study of blood T cell repertoires in COVID-19. Clones were sequenced by immunoSEQ multiplex PCR, and TCRdb holds only the in-frame ones, with some missing. The sample contains 650,000 to 800,000 clones, approximately 90% of which appear only once. Sample: peripheral blood. The receptors were sampled from a woman between 18 and 29 years old with acute or convalescent COVID-19.

The chain links TRBV7-2 to TRBJ2-3, with TRBD2 matching over 9 bases. Trimming removed 3 bases from V and 0 bases from J; junction bases left unmatched: 7. The CDR3 is 17 residues long. Per germline, CDR1 SGHTA and CDR2 FQGNSA. The CDR3 nucleotides read TGTGCCAGCAGCTTGCTTAGCGGGGGACTAAGCACAGATACGCAGTATTTT. Translated: CASSLLSGGLSTDTQYF.

The chain links TRBV6-6 to TRBJ1-5; no clear D. Germline CDR1 is MNHNY and CDR2 is SVGAGI (reference sequence). Trimming stripped 5 bases from V and 5 bases from J, with 13 bases between. This CDR3 contains 14 residues. CDR3 sequence (DNA): TGTGCCAGCAGTCCCCCGGGAGACCATCAGCCCCAGCATTTT. This codes for CASSPPGDHQPQHF.

The genes are TRBV19 and TRBJ1-2; maybe TRBD1 (5 bases). Trimming took 6 bases from V and 8 from J, leaving 19 bases between them. There are 14 residues in the CDR3. Germline CDR1 and CDR2: LNHDA and SQIVND (reference sequence). CDR3 DNA sequence: TGTGCCAGTAGACTCCAGGGATCCGCAGGGGGCTACACCTTC. Protein product: CASRLQGSAGGYTF.

The genes are TRBV2 and TRBJ1-5; D gene unclear. Between the trimmed V and J ends, which lost 8 bases and 1 base, there was a span of 9 bases. The CDR3 covers 13 residues. Germline V gives CDR1 SNHLY, CDR2 FYNNEI. For the CDR3, the DNA is TGTGCCAGCGCGGGAGAAAGCAATCAGCCCCAGCATTTT. Translated, it gives CASAGESNQPQHF.

The gene calls are TRBV5-5 and TRBJ2-2; weak D call: TRBD1 (6 bases). The CDR3 loop spans 16 amino acids. The ends were cut back, 4 bases at V and 5 bases at J, with 18 bases in the middle. Germline CDR1 and CDR2: SGHKS and YYEKEE (reference sequence). CDR3 nucleotides: TGTGCCAGCAGCGCGGCGTACCTAAGGGGGACCGGGGAGCTGTTTTTT. Translated: CASSAAYLRGTGELFF.

The chain carries TRBV6-5 and TRBJ1-4; 8 bases fit TRBD1. The trim removed 6 bases at V and 8 bases at J, leaving 8 bases unmatched. The CDR3 sequence is 14 residues long. Germline assignment: CDR1 MNHEY and CDR2 SVGAGI. This CDR3 reads CASRRQGLWEKLFF. The CDR3 DNA is TGTGCCAGCAGACGACAGGGGTTATGGGAAAAACTGTTTTTT.

This sequence joins TRBV29-1 and TRBJ1-2; D is uncertain. The length of the CDR3 is 11 residues. Germline V gene data show CDR1 as SQVTM and CDR2 as ANQGSEA. V lost 5 bases and J 8 bases, leaving 12 bases between the germline ends. The CDR3, as DNA: TGCAGCGTTCCCTTGGACTTGGGCTACACCTTC. This gives the protein CSVPLDLGYTF.

The chain uses TRBV30 and TRBJ2-1; 8 positions agree with TRBD1. CDR3 length equals 14 residues. V trimming: 1 base; J trimming: 4 bases; junction bases outside the gene matches: 3. Germline CDR1 and CDR2: GTSNPN and SVGIG (reference sequence). The CDR3 loop reads CAWSGRGQYNEQFF. The CDR3 nucleotides read TGTGCCTGGAGTGGCAGGGGGCAATACAATGAGCAGTTCTTC.

This chain links TRBV12-5 with TRBJ1-2, with D possibly TRBD1 on 5 matching bases. This CDR3 is built from 14 residues. Germline values: CDR1 LGHNT, CDR2 FRNRAP. Between the trimmed V and J ends, which lost 2 bases and 8 bases, there was a span of 15 bases. CDR3 loop: CASGLLREEEGYTF. The DNA for the CDR3 is TGTGCTAGTGGTTTGCTCAGGGAAGAAGAAGGCTACACCTTC.

The CDR3 bases are TGTGCCAGTAGTATAGGGGCAGGGTCTAGTGAAGCTTTCTTT. Its protein product is CASSIGAGSSEAFF. This chain joins TRBV19 and TRBJ1-1, with a tentative D call TRBD1 (5 bases). Per germline, CDR1 LNHDA and CDR2 SQIVND (reference sequence). There are 14 residues in the CDR3. Trimming cost V 1 base and J 7 bases, with 13 bases left between them.

V gene TRBV7-2 combines with J gene TRBJ2-5; 7 nucleotides match TRBD2. V lost 3 bases and J lost 2; bases outside the gene matches: 6. CDR3 size: 15 residues. CDR1 is SGHTA and CDR2 is FQGNSA in the germline V gene. CDR3 nucleotides: TGTGCCAGCAGCTTCGGCGGGGGAGTTCAAGAGACCCAGTACTTC. Translating it yields CASSFGGGVQETQYF.

The genes are TRBV7-2 and TRBJ2-1; 12 bases map to TRBD2. The CDR3 has 16 amino acids. Germline V gene sequence: CDR1 SGHTA, CDR2 FQGNSA. The ends lost 1 base at V and 7 bases at J; junction bases unmatched: 5. DNA for the CDR3: TGTGCCAGCAGCTTAGAACTAGCGGGGGGTAGGAATGAGCAGTTCTTC. It encodes CASSLELAGGRNEQFF.

This clone was detected once. V usage is TRBV5-6 and J usage is TRBJ2-5; D perhaps matches TRBD1 (6 bases). V lost 5 bases to trimming and J lost 4 bases, with 15 bases between them. Germline V gene lookup returns CDR1 SGHDT and CDR2 YYEEEE. The CDR3 spans 14 residues. This chain's CDR3 is CASSGTSRGETQYF. The DNA for the CDR3 is TGTGCCAGCAGTGGGACATCAAGGGGAGAGACCCAGTACTTC.

V is TRBV27 and J is TRBJ2-2, with 11 bases fitting TRBD1. Germline V gives CDR1 MNHEY, CDR2 SMNVEV (reference sequence). V lost 3 bases and J lost 6; bases outside the gene matches: 3. This CDR3 comprises 15 residues. The CDR3 DNA is TGTGCCAGCAGTTTCGGACAGGGGGCTGCCGGGGAGCTGTTTTTT. This sequence encodes CASSFGQGAAGELFF.

This chain links TRBV3-1 (or the pseudogene TRBV3-2) with TRBJ2-2; 9 bases align to TRBD1. The ends lost 4 bases at V and 6 bases at J; junction bases unmatched: 3. The CDR3 consists of 14 residues. CDR1 LGHDT and CDR2 YNNKEL come from the germline V gene (reference sequence). In DNA, the CDR3 is TGTGCCAGCAGCCGGGACAGGGTCGCCGGGGAGCTGTTTTTT. Translating gives CASSRDRVAGELFF.

The genes are TRBV5-6 and TRBJ1-2, with 7 bases identical to TRBD1. J lost 7 bases, V lost 4 bases, and 13 bases had no gene match. CDR3 size: 15 residues. CDR1 SGHDT and CDR2 YYEEEE come from the germline V gene. The CDR3 spells CASSPQPGTASGYTF. CDR3 nucleotide sequence: TGTGCCAGCAGCCCACAACCCGGGACAGCTAGTGGCTACACCTTC.

The rearrangement uses TRBV13 and TRBJ2-1; 7 bases match TRBD1. Germline V lookup: CDR1 PRHDT, CDR2 FYEKMQ (reference sequence). Germline trimming cut 4 bases from V and 3 bases from J; bases unmatched to any gene: 3. The CDR3 spans 14 residues. CDR3 sequence reads: CASSSTGDYNEQFF. As DNA, the CDR3 is TGTGCCAGCAGCTCCACAGGGGACTACAATGAGCAGTTCTTC.

This chain uses TRBV5-1 with TRBJ1-2; no definite D call. CDR1 and CDR2 from the germline V gene are SGHRS and YFSETQ. Trimming removed 3 bases from V and 8 bases from J, with 11 bases in between. The CDR3 extends over 12 amino acids. CDR3 region: CASSSEGGGYTF. In DNA, the CDR3 is TGCGCCAGCAGCTCCGAGGGAGGGGGCTACACCTTC.

The chain employs TRBV29-1 and TRBJ1-2; TRBD1 matches 10 bases. Germline CDR1 SQVTM, CDR2 ANQGSEA. The CDR3 extends over 16 amino acids. Trimming at V came to 7 bases and at J to 2 bases, leaving 13 bases not matched to a gene. CDR3 amino acids: CSASPGQGQGNYGYTF. DNA for the CDR3: TGCAGCGCATCCCCGGGGCAGGGACAGGGGAACTATGGCTACACCTTC.

This clone is a singleton in its sample. The chain has TRBV24-1 and TRBJ2-2; TRBD1 is a possible D gene (6 bases). The CDR3 has 15 residues. Trimming removed 4 bases from V and 9 bases from J, with 17 bases in between. Germline values: CDR1 KGHDR, CDR2 SFDVKD. Here the CDR3 reads CATSEQQGDERELFF. The CDR3 nucleotides are TGTGCCACCAGTGAGCAACAGGGCGATGAAAGGGAGCTGTTTTTT.